Listed below are T cell receptor beta chains from one sample, sequenced in a study of shared clonotypes between healthy human individuals. Profiled with immunoSEQ multiplex PCR; TCRdb holds only in-frame clones, not every one. The table shows about 2.1 million clones, with 80% to 95% occurring only once. Sequenced sample: naive CD8+ T cells from PBMCs. The source of these receptors is a man younger than 35 in good health. Some clones in this sample may be carry-over from other donors' samples. The CDR3 runs from the conserved cysteine through the conserved F or W. Size is omitted from some rows. Given values are once, few, many or a class for expanded clones.

>TRBV13|few
CASRTGAPNNEQFF
>TRBV30|.
CAFLADTQYF
>TRBV27|.
CASAGQGFNQPQHF
>TRBV7-6|.
CASSLLGAEGPYEQYF
>TRBV6-1|.
CASSEGGGGKYEQYF
>TRBV6-5|.
CALGEYEQYF
>TRBV19|.
CASVTGYSNQPQHF
>TRBV6-1|.
CASRQGGYGYTF
>TRBV19|.
CASSVWTGTSTDTQYF
>TRBV27|.
CASSLSVVGRGTFFGYGYTF
>TRBV4-3|.
CASSQDFLAADYEQYF
>TRBV4-1|.
CASSQDSREGQEQYF
>TRBV7-9|once
CASSPPRSLLNYGYTF
>TRBV30|.
CAWSVWGIRRYEQYF
>TRBV7-9|.
CASSLEGGVRRDGTYEQYF
>TRBV9|.
CASSPSGRRLTDTQYF
>TRBV7-8|.
CASSPGDRRFLRETQYF
>TRBV9|.
CASSVEGQLPPFF
>TRBV11-3|.
CASSAGAWVQYEKLFF
>TRBV10-2|.
CASSEPSDIAGSGNTEAFF
>TRBV5-1|.
CASSGRSGENTEAFF
>TRBV29-1|.
CSVSLAGALGETQYF
>TRBV5-6|.
CASSPGVRANTEAFF
>TRBV7-9|.
CASSSPTGSYEQYF
>TRBV7-2|once
CASSLGAQTQYF
>TRBV19|.
CASRVDGHAEAFF
>TRBV4-2|.
CASSQPGGIDEKLFF
>TRBV23-1|.
CASSQSSGGGNEQFF
>TRBV2|.
CASSALRANTEAFF
>TRBV6-1|.
CASSEGWILSYEQYF
>TRBV27|.
CASSSLTGDEQYF
>TRBV11-2|.
CASSLLSLAKNIQYF
>TRBV29-1|.
CSVEHSETQYF
>TRBV27|.
CASSLSPGLAGSDRGEQYF
>TRBV5-6|.
CASSRDRHDYGYTF
>TRBV28|.
CASSLGQGRDEKLFF
>TRBV9|.
CASSVEGLGYNEQFF
>TRBV7-2|.
CASSLESRGPEHYNEQFF
>TRBV19|.
CASSIPPPWANTGELFF
>TRBV6-5|.
CASSYSKGYSYEQYF
>TRBV2|.
CASSHSTGGTGSNQPQHF
>TRBV19|.
CASSMGRGYEQYF
>TRBV5-5|.
CASSDTGLAAYEQYF
>TRBV19|.
CASSILGFDGYTF
>TRBV7-8|.
CAYQVGGETQYF